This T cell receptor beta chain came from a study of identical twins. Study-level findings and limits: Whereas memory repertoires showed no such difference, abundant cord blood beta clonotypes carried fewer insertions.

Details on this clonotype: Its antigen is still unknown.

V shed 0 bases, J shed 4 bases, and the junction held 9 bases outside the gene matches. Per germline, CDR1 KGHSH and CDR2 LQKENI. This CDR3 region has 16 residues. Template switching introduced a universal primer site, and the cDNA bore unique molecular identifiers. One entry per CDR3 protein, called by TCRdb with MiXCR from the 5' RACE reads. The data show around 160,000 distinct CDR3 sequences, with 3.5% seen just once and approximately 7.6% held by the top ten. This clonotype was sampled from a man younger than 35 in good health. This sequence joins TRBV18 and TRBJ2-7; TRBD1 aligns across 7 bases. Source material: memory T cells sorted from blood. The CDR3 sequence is CASSPPGDRRLYEQYF. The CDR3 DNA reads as TGTGCCAGCTCACCACCGGGGGACAGACGACTGTACGAGCAGTACTTC. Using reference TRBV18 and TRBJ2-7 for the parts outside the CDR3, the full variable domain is NAGVMQNPRHLVRRRGQEARLRCSPMKGHSHVYWYRQLPEEGLKFMVYLQKENIIDESGMPKERFSAEFPKEGPSILRIQQVVRGDSAAYFCASSPPGDRRLYEQYFGPGTRLTVT.